The sequence of this T cell receptor beta chain was determined in a study of siplizumab effects on memory and regulatory T cells. The assay was immunoSEQ multiplex PCR, and TCRdb's table has in-frame clones only and misses some. The sample lists around 100,000 clones, approximately 94% occurring once. V shed 5 bases and J 5 bases; nucleotides not matched to a gene: 8. The CDR3 covers 15 residues. Germline loops: CDR1 WSHSY, CDR2 SAAADI. The J gene is TRBJ1-2, the V gene TRBV10-2; TRBD1 agrees at 10 bases. The sequenced sample consisted of non-Treg CD4+ T cells sorted from blood. This TCR was sampled from a human donor in good health. CDR3 nucleotides: TGCGCCAGCAGTTCTGGGACAGGGGTGGGGTATGGCTACACCTTC. It yields the protein CASSSGTGVGYGYTF.